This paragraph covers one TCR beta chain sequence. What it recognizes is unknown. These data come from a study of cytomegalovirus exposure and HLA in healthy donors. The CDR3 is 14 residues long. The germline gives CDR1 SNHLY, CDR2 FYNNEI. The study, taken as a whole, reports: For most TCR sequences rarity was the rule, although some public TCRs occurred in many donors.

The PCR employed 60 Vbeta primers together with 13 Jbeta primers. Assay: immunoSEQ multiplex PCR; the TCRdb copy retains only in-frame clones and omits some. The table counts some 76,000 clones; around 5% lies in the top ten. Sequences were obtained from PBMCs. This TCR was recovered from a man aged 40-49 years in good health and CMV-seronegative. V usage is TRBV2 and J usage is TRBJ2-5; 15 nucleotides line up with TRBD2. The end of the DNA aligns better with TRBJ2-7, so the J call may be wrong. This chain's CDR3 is CASRGLAGGYEQYF. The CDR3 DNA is TGTGCCAGCAGGGGACTAGCGGGGGGCTACGAGCAGTACTTC.